Presented here are 6 T cell receptor beta chains from one specimen sequenced in a study of T-cell reconstitution after alpha-beta-depleted transplantation in children. Molecular barcoding with unique molecular identifiers was used for the TCRbeta library. In TCRdb, the PCR reads were re-called with MiXCR into one record per CDR3 protein. The sample records more than 400,000 distinct CDR3 sequences, 43% being singletons. The sample was PBMCs, taken before TCRalphabeta/CD19-depleted stem cell transplant. Receptors were obtained from a girl aged 2 to 10 with aplastic anemia, due to receive a stem cell transplant.

This chain's CDR3 is CASRSPGPNTEAFF. CDR3 sequence (DNA): TGTGCCAGCAGGTCCCCCGGGCCTAACACTGAAGCTTTCTTT. V gene TRBV11-3 combines with J gene TRBJ1-1; D call uncertain. The CDR3 totals 14 residues. Germline V lookup: CDR1 SGHNT, CDR2 YENEEA. V lost 6 bases and J 2 bases, leaving 13 bases between the germline ends.

As for this clonotype: A much larger clone lies one base from this, so it may be a read error. The chain uses TRBV27 and TRBJ2-1, with 11 bases lining up with TRBD2. The CDR3 totals 17 residues. Trimming removed 5 bases from V and 4 bases from J; junction bases left unmatched: 10. Germline V gives CDR1 MNHEY, CDR2 SMNVEV (reference sequence). CDR3 sequence: CASSMVAGTSGYNEQFF. The CDR3 nucleotides read TGTGCCAGCAGTATGGTTGCTGGGACTAGCGGTTACAATGAGCAGTTCTTC.

The V call is TRBV5-1, the J call TRBJ1-2, with D tentatively TRBD1 (6 bases). Per the germline V gene, CDR1 is SGHRS and CDR2 is YFSETQ. V was cut by 2 bases and J by 5 bases, with 13 bases left in between. The CDR3 covers 14 residues. The CDR3 DNA is TGCGCCAGCAGCTTTGGGCAGGGGATTTATGGCTACACCTTC. This sequence encodes CASSFGQGIYGYTF.

There are a few counts of this clonotype. This chain joins TRBV10-3 and TRBJ2-1; D call uncertain. CDR1 ENHRY and CDR2 SYGVKD come from the germline V gene. Trimming took 0 bases from V and 6 from J, leaving 12 bases between them. The CDR3 has 15 residues. This CDR3 is CAISESLTVPNEQFF. The CDR3 DNA sequence: TGTGCCATCAGTGAGTCATTAACCGTGCCCAATGAGCAGTTCTTC.

This clonotype came up a few times. V gene TRBV7-9 combines with J gene TRBJ2-3, with D perhaps matching TRBD2 (7 bases). V lost 4 bases to trimming and J lost 2 bases, with 13 bases between them. The CDR3 runs to 15 residues. Germline V CDR1 and CDR2: SEHNR, FQNEAQ (reference sequence). CDR3 sequence reads: CASSWGGADTDTQYF. CDR3 nucleotides: TGTGCCAGCAGCTGGGGGGGCGCGGACACAGATACGCAGTATTTT.

This chain uses TRBV12-3 or TRBV12-4 with TRBJ2-1, with no clear D. This CDR3 region has 12 residues. Trimming removed 6 bases from V and 8 bases from J, with 11 bases in between. In DNA, the CDR3 is TGTGCCAGCAGCTACAGTGTCGATGAGCAGTTCTTC. It translates to CASSYSVDEQFF.